This TCR beta chain was identified in a study of blood T cell repertoires in COVID-19. Study as a whole: COVID-19 samples collected from the United States, Italy and Spain covered acute and convalescent phases.

The CDR3 is 15 residues long. Germline V gene sequence: CDR1 ENHRY, CDR2 SYGVKD. The trim removed 8 bases at V and 6 bases at J, leaving 12 bases unmatched. Some clones are missing from TCRdb's copy, which holds only in-frame ones; the method was immunoSEQ multiplex PCR. The sample lists fewer than 350,000 clones, about 89% occurring once. The clonotype originates from a man aged 35-49 years with active or convalescent COVID-19. The chain has TRBV10-3 and TRBJ2-1; 8 bases fit TRBD1. Source material: peripheral blood. The CDR3, as DNA: TGTGCCATCTCCCCCCCTTGGACAGGGATCAATGAGCAGTTCTTC. This encodes CAISPPWTGINEQFF.